This T cell receptor beta chain was sequenced in a study of T cells after yellow fever vaccination. Study results and caveats: Shared CD4/CD8 clonotypes were a small share, likely from convergent recombination. By day 5 rather than day 15, the secondary response had peaked, though it was weaker. The booster saw the reappearance of most primary-vaccination clones (nearly 98% CD4, about 88% CD8).

Universal primer sites and UMIs were introduced during 5'RACE template-switching synthesis of TCR cDNA. TCRdb itself ran the 5' RACE reads through MiXCR, one entry per CDR3 protein. Counted here are over 85,000 distinct CDR3 sequences, about 8.8% occurring once; the ten biggest clones make up 15% to 20%. Deletions cut 3 bases from V and 7 bases from J, with 9 bases between. Looked up from germline, CDR1 is LNHDA and CDR2 is SQIVND (reference sequence). CDR3 length equals 13 residues. The source is a man younger than 35 who received the YFV17D yellow fever vaccine. The chain uses TRBV19 and TRBJ2-2; a possible D gene is TRBD2 (5 bases). The starting material was CD8+ T cells not binding an NS4B(214-222) dextramer, sorted from PBMCs, obtained roughly 15 days after the first yellow fever vaccination. CDR3 nucleotides: TGTGCCAGTAGTATCAGGCGGGTCGGGGAGCTGTTTTTT. Amino acid sequence: CASSIRRVGELFF.